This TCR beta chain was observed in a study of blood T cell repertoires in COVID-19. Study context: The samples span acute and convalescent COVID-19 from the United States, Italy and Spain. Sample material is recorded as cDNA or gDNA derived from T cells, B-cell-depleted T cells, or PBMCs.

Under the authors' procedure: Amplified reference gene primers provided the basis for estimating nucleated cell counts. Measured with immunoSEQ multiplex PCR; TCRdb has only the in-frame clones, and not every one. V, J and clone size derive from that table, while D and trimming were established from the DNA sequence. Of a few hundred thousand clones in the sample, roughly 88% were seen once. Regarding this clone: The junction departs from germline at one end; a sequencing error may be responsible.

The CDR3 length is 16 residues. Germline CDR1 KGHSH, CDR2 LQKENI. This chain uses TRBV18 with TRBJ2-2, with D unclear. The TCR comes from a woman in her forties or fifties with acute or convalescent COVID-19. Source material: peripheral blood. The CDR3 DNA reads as TGTGCCAGCTCATCACCCCCCGCGGCCGGCGTAGGGGAGCTGTTTTTT. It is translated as CASSSPPAAGVGELFF. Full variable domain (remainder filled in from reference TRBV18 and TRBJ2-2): NAGVMQNPRHLVRRRGQEARLRCSPMKGHSHVYWYRQLPEEGLKFMVYLQKENIIDESGMPKERFSAEFPKEGPSILRIQQVVRGDSAAYFCASSSPPAAGVGELFFGEGSRLTVL.